In its sample, the clone carrying this T cell receptor (beta chain) was seen many times. The antigen remains unidentified. The CDR3 runs to 12 residues. Trimming cost V 4 bases and J 5 bases, with 8 bases left between them. Germline V gene data show CDR1 as SGHRS and CDR2 as YFSETQ. Template switching added a universal primer site, and cDNA bore unique molecular identifiers. TCRdb passed the 5' RACE reads through MiXCR, listing each CDR3 protein once. The sample records 200,000 or so distinct CDR3 sequences, more than 6.5% being singletons. These data originate in a study of identical twins. Study-level points and caveats: Cross-sectional statistical analysis, not tracking of the same donors, underpinned the conclusions. There were fewer insertions in abundant cord blood beta clonotypes, but memory repertoires showed no such pattern.

The same data also went into a second study, on yellow fever vaccine responses in identical twins.

This TCR was recovered from a woman aged 18 to 35 in good health. This chain links TRBV5-1 with TRBJ2-3; weak D call: TRBD1 (6 bases). The sequencing input was memory (CD45RO+) T cells sorted from blood. The CDR3 sequence: CASSKGQDTQYF. CDR3 in DNA: TGCGCCAGCAGCAAGGGACAAGATACGCAGTATTTT.